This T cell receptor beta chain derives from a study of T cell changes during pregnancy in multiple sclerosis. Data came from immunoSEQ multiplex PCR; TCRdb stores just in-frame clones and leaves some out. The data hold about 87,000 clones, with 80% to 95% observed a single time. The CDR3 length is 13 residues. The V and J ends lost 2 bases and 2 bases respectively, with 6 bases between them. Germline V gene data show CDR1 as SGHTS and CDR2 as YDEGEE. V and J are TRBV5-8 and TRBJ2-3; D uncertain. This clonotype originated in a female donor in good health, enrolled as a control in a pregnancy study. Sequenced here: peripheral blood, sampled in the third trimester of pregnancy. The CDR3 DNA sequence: TGTGCCAGCAGCTTTGCGAACACAGATACGCAGTATTTT. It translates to CASSFANTDTQYF.